This T cell receptor beta chain stems from a study of breast tumors, draining lymph nodes, adjacent tissues (dated by TCRdb to the mid-2010s). With regard to the full study: In breast cancer patients, the study compared the TCR beta repertoires of tumor, adjacent nontumor tissue and axillary lymph nodes. The study aimed to assess the relationships and possible T-cell exchange between tumor, surrounding tissue and draining lymph node repertoires in human breast cancer. What the research found in general, with its limitations: The data were considered consistent with the idea that most tumor T cells come from the lymph node and then expand in tumor tissue. In luminal-like breast cancer, tumor and nontumor tissue repertoires resembled each other significantly more than in basal-like breast cancer. The study presented the conclusion that tumor T cells originate in lymph nodes as consistent with a hypothesis, not as something directly demonstrated. Tumors showed preferential V and J gene usage, and their T-cell repertoire diversity fell below that of lymph nodes yet above that of nontumor tissue.

This clonotype was counted ten times or more. The antigen this receptor binds is unknown. Nothing much larger sits one base from this clone, and base qualities are not available. The lymph node samples were taken from the axillary draining lymph nodes of breast cancer patients. Sequenced on an Illumina HiSeq 2000. TCR beta chain libraries were generated through multiplex PCR amplification. High-throughput sequencing was used to analyze the amplified TCR beta chain products. TCRdb reanalyzed the raw reads on its own, using fastp at Q25 for trimming and MiXCR for clone calling, and kept in-frame beta chains. Records with the same CDR3 protein are collapsed into one entry carrying the most frequent genes and DNA. This sample lists tens of thousands of distinct CDR3 sequences; around 28% were detected once. The top ten constitute around 8.1% of the sample. The receptor was derived from a female donor with breast cancer. Some clones in this sample may be carry-over from other donors' samples. Sequenced: axillary lymph node tissue.

CDR3 protein: CASSVGGRRGETQYF. The DNA sequence reads TGTGCCAGCAGCGTAGGCGGGCGGAGGGGAGAGACCCAGTACTTC. The rearranged chain carries TRBV9 and TRBJ2-5; TRBD2 might be the D gene, on 6 matching bases. V and J lose 0 bases and 4 bases, and a span of 13 bases separates them. Based on the germline V gene, the CDR1 and CDR2 sequences are SGDLS and YYNGEE. Its CDR3 holds 15 amino acids, cysteine through phenylalanine. CDR3 DNA is the only sequence kept; it has 45 bases, read in frame from the first base.